The TCR beta chain under discussion was sequenced for a study of T cell responses to AZD1222 COVID-19 vaccine. Study-wide points: Targeting of unmutated variant regions was reportedly seen in nearly half of spike-specific TCRs.

Turning to this clone: Its antigen is currently unknown.

Clones were read by immunoSEQ multiplex PCR, and TCRdb kept only the in-frame ones, dropping some. The sample holds 130,000 to 150,000 clones, just over 85% seen once. CDR1 is SGHRS and CDR2 is YFSETQ in the germline V gene. With 1 base removed from V and 5 bases from J, the gap between germline ends came to 10 bases. The CDR3 totals 13 residues. The material sequenced was peripheral blood, taken 28 days after the second AZD1222 dose. This sequence originates from an adult who received the AZD1222 COVID-19 vaccine. The chain links TRBV5-1 to TRBJ2-7; possibly TRBD2 for D (7 bases). CDR3 sequence (DNA): TGCGCCAGCAGCTTGACGGGGGGCAACGAGCAGTACTTC. Translating it yields CASSLTGGNEQYF.